Listed below are T cell receptor beta chains from one sample, sequenced in a study of T cells in Graves' hyperthyroidism and ophthalmopathy. TCRdb reprocessed the multiplex PCR reads with MiXCR, giving one entry per CDR3 protein. The sample lists more than 300,000 distinct CDR3 sequences, under 20% occurring once. The source material was blood. Source of these receptors: a young man with Graves' ophthalmopathy. The CDR3 runs from the conserved cysteine through the conserved F or W. The order of the fields is clone size, J gene, V gene, D gene, CDR3 DNA, CDR3 protein. D genes are given only for firm matches. Clone size is shown for a subset of rows, as once, few, many or a class of expanded clone.

clone size: many; J gene: TRBJ2-7; V gene: TRBV28; D gene: NA; CDR3 DNA: TGTGCCAGCAGTCCCCATAGGGCGGGTAGGGGCTCCTACGAGCAGTACTTC; CDR3 protein: CASSPHRAGRGSYEQYF
clone size: few; J gene: TRBJ2-5; V gene: TRBV20-1; D gene: TRBD2; CDR3 DNA: TGCAGTGCTACGACTAGCGGGGAGACCCAGTACTTC; CDR3 protein: CSATTSGETQYF
clone size: few; J gene: TRBJ2-1; V gene: TRBV9; D gene: TRBD2; CDR3 DNA: TGTGCCAGCAGCGTAGAATGGCGGGGGAATGAGCAGTTCTTC; CDR3 protein: CASSVEWRGNEQFF
clone size: NA; J gene: TRBJ1-4; V gene: TRBV9; D gene: NA; CDR3 DNA: TGTGCCAGCAGCGTAGGCGTGAGCCCTGGTGAAAAACTGTTTTTT; CDR3 protein: CASSVGVSPGEKLFF
clone size: many; J gene: TRBJ1-1; V gene: TRBV2; D gene: TRBD1; CDR3 DNA: TGTGCCAGCAGTGAAGAGCTGGACAGGGGGGCTTTCTTT; CDR3 protein: CASSEELDRGAFF
clone size: NA; J gene: TRBJ2-7; V gene: TRBV7-2; D gene: TRBD1; CDR3 DNA: TGTGCCAGCAGCTTCTACTTCAGGGGGTGGGACTCCTACGAGCAGTACTTC; CDR3 protein: CASSFYFRGWDSYEQYF
clone size: many; J gene: TRBJ2-7; V gene: TRBV5-1; D gene: TRBD2; CDR3 DNA: TGCGCCAGCAGCTCCCCCGGACTAGCGGGGGGCGAGCAGTACTTC; CDR3 protein: CASSSPGLAGGEQYF
clone size: many; J gene: TRBJ2-7; V gene: TRBV20-1; D gene: TRBD1; CDR3 DNA: TGCAGTGCGGGGGACAGAATCTTCTACGAGCAGTACTTC; CDR3 protein: CSAGDRIFYEQYF
clone size: NA; J gene: TRBJ1-5; V gene: TRBV4-2; D gene: NA; CDR3 DNA: TGTGCCAGCAGCCAAGTGGACAGCAATCAGCCCCAGCATTTT; CDR3 protein: CASSQVDSNQPQHF
clone size: few; J gene: TRBJ1-4; V gene: TRBV6-5; D gene: NA; CDR3 DNA: TGTGCCAGCAGTTACTCCGTGGGGGAAAAACTGTTTTTT; CDR3 protein: CASSYSVGEKLFF
clone size: few; J gene: TRBJ2-3; V gene: TRBV6-2/TRBV6-3; D gene: TRBD1; CDR3 DNA: TGTGCCAGCAGTTTTTGGACAGGGTCGACAGATACGCAGTATTTT; CDR3 protein: CASSFWTGSTDTQYF
clone size: many; J gene: TRBJ1-2; V gene: TRBV6-5; D gene: TRBD1; CDR3 DNA: TGTGCCAGCAGTTACTCGATGGACAGGGCGGATGGCTACACCTTC; CDR3 protein: CASSYSMDRADGYTF
clone size: NA; J gene: TRBJ2-6; V gene: TRBV4-1; D gene: NA; CDR3 DNA: TGCGCCAGCAGCCCCATTTCGAGTTCTGGGGCCAACGTCCTGACTTTC; CDR3 protein: CASSPISSSGANVLTF
clone size: few; J gene: TRBJ1-1; V gene: TRBV24-1; D gene: NA; CDR3 DNA: TGTGCCACCCAGTCAGGGAACACTGAAGCTTTCTTT; CDR3 protein: CATQSGNTEAFF
clone size: few; J gene: TRBJ2-2; V gene: TRBV28; D gene: NA; CDR3 DNA: TGTGCCAGCAGTTCGGGGACCAACCTGATCACCGGGGAGCTGTTTTTT; CDR3 protein: CASSSGTNLITGELFF
clone size: many; J gene: TRBJ1-2; V gene: TRBV5-1; D gene: NA; CDR3 DNA: TGCGCCAGCAGCCTCGGGGACGGCCGCTACACCTTC; CDR3 protein: CASSLGDGRYTF
clone size: NA; J gene: TRBJ2-2; V gene: TRBV6-4; D gene: NA; CDR3 DNA: TGTGCCAGCAGTGAAGGACAGGAGGGCACCGGGGAGCTGTTTTTT; CDR3 protein: CASSEGQEGTGELFF
clone size: NA; J gene: TRBJ2-2; V gene: TRBV13; D gene: TRBD1; CDR3 DNA: TGTGCCAGCGGTCCCCGGGACAGCGCGAACACCGGGGAGCTGTTTTTT; CDR3 protein: CASGPRDSANTGELFF
clone size: NA; J gene: TRBJ2-7; V gene: TRBV7-9; D gene: NA; CDR3 DNA: TGTGCCAGCAGCTCGGGGGCCGGGACGGGAAACTACGAGCAGTACTTC; CDR3 protein: CASSSGAGTGNYEQYF
clone size: many; J gene: TRBJ1-1; V gene: TRBV25-1; D gene: NA; CDR3 DNA: TGTGCCAGCAGTGCGCCCCCCCCGGGAGGGGGAGGCACTGAAGCTTTCTTT; CDR3 protein: CASSAPPPGGGGTEAFF
clone size: many; J gene: TRBJ2-3; V gene: TRBV20-1; D gene: TRBD2; CDR3 DNA: TGCAGTGCTCCCCCCCGCGGGGGGTCTCGCACAGATACGCAGTATTTT; CDR3 protein: CSAPPRGGSRTDTQYF
clone size: NA; J gene: TRBJ1-4; V gene: TRBV20-1; D gene: NA; CDR3 DNA: TGCAGTGCTAGTGCGGCGGGAACTAATGAAAAACTGTTTTTT; CDR3 protein: CSASAAGTNEKLFF
clone size: few; J gene: TRBJ1-2; V gene: TRBV7-8; D gene: NA; CDR3 DNA: TGTGCCAGCAGCTCCGGTGGGGTCAGATCTAACTATGGCTACACCTTC; CDR3 protein: CASSSGGVRSNYGYTF
clone size: NA; J gene: TRBJ2-3; V gene: TRBV10-2; D gene: TRBD2; CDR3 DNA: TGCGCCAGCAGGATAGCGGGGGCGTCAGATACGCAGTATTTT; CDR3 protein: CASRIAGASDTQYF
clone size: NA; J gene: TRBJ1-2; V gene: TRBV14; D gene: NA; CDR3 DNA: TGTGCCAGCAGCCACGTAAGCGGGATAAACTATGGCTACACCTTC; CDR3 protein: CASSHVSGINYGYTF
clone size: many; J gene: TRBJ1-1; V gene: TRBV28; D gene: NA; CDR3 DNA: TGTGCCAGCAGTTCGCCATCAAAGGGACATTACCGAGTGAACACTGAAGCTTTCTTT; CDR3 protein: CASSSPSKGHYRVNTEAFF
clone size: NA; J gene: TRBJ2-4; V gene: TRBV10-2; D gene: NA; CDR3 DNA: TGCGCCAGCAGTGAGTCTAAGAGAAACATTCAGTACTTC; CDR3 protein: CASSESKRNIQYF
clone size: few; J gene: TRBJ2-2; V gene: TRBV7-9; D gene: NA; CDR3 DNA: TGTGCCAGCAGCCCCCCGGAGGGCGGGGAGCTGTTTTTT; CDR3 protein: CASSPPEGGELFF
clone size: NA; J gene: TRBJ2-3; V gene: TRBV5-5; D gene: TRBD2; CDR3 DNA: TGTGCCAGCAGCTTGGTGGTCGGGGGGGATACGCAGTATTTT; CDR3 protein: CASSLVVGGDTQYF
clone size: many; J gene: TRBJ2-1; V gene: TRBV3-1; D gene: NA; CDR3 DNA: TGTGCCAGCAGCCACCCTCTACCGGGAGACGACAATGAGCAGTTCTTC; CDR3 protein: CASSHPLPGDDNEQFF
clone size: few; J gene: TRBJ1-4; V gene: TRBV20-1; D gene: TRBD1; CDR3 DNA: TGCAGTGCTAGGGACAGGGGGCGGGGAGAAAAACTGTTTTTT; CDR3 protein: CSARDRGRGEKLFF
clone size: few; J gene: TRBJ1-1; V gene: TRBV19; D gene: NA; CDR3 DNA: TGTGCCAGTAGTATCGAGACAGCAAGACACACTGAAGCTTTCTTT; CDR3 protein: CASSIETARHTEAFF
clone size: many; J gene: TRBJ2-1; V gene: TRBV6-1; D gene: TRBD2; CDR3 DNA: TGTGCCAGCACCCCGACTAGCGGGGCTTACAATGAGCAGTTCTTC; CDR3 protein: CASTPTSGAYNEQFF
clone size: many; J gene: TRBJ1-1; V gene: TRBV2; D gene: NA; CDR3 DNA: TGTGCCAGCAAAGGAGGAGGGGGGGCTTTCTTT; CDR3 protein: CASKGGGGAFF
clone size: many; J gene: TRBJ2-3; V gene: TRBV5-1; D gene: NA; CDR3 DNA: TGCGCCAGCAGCTTGGCTGCTACCAGCACAGATACGCAGTATTTT; CDR3 protein: CASSLAATSTDTQYF
clone size: few; J gene: TRBJ2-7; V gene: TRBV20-1; D gene: TRBD1; CDR3 DNA: TGCAGCGTTGCCCCAGGGGGCGGGTACGAGCAGTACTTC; CDR3 protein: CSVAPGGGYEQYF
clone size: few; J gene: TRBJ1-6; V gene: TRBV2; D gene: NA; CDR3 DNA: TGTGCCAGCAAGGGGGATTCACCCCTCCACTTT; CDR3 protein: CASKGDSPLHF
clone size: few; J gene: TRBJ2-1; V gene: TRBV5-1; D gene: NA; CDR3 DNA: TGCGCCAGCAGCTTGGAAGGGCTCCATAGGATGAATGAGCAGTTCTTC; CDR3 protein: CASSLEGLHRMNEQFF
clone size: many; J gene: TRBJ1-5; V gene: TRBV2; D gene: NA; CDR3 DNA: TGTGCCAGCAGTGAACAGGCGGGAGCCGAACCCCAGCATTTT; CDR3 protein: CASSEQAGAEPQHF
clone size: NA; J gene: TRBJ2-7; V gene: TRBV10-3; D gene: NA; CDR3 DNA: TGTGCCATCAGTGCTACAGGGAACGAGCAGTACTTC; CDR3 protein: CAISATGNEQYF
clone size: NA; J gene: TRBJ1-3; V gene: TRBV10-2; D gene: NA; CDR3 DNA: TGCGCCAGCAGACCGGACTCCTACTCTGGAAACACCATATATTTT; CDR3 protein: CASRPDSYSGNTIYF
clone size: NA; J gene: TRBJ2-2; V gene: TRBV7-9; D gene: TRBD1; CDR3 DNA: TGTGCCAGCAGCTACCAGGGACAGGGGTTCACCGGGGAGCTGTTTTTT; CDR3 protein: CASSYQGQGFTGELFF
clone size: few; J gene: TRBJ1-6; V gene: TRBV6-1; D gene: NA; CDR3 DNA: TGTGCCAGCAGGAACACGAATTCACCCCTCCACTTT; CDR3 protein: CASRNTNSPLHF
clone size: many; J gene: TRBJ2-2; V gene: TRBV2; D gene: NA; CDR3 DNA: TGTGCCAGCAAGGGGACCGGGGAGCTGTTTTTT; CDR3 protein: CASKGTGELFF
clone size: many; J gene: TRBJ2-5; V gene: TRBV7-9; D gene: TRBD1; CDR3 DNA: TGTGCCAGCAGCTTAGGGGACAGTAGAGAGACCCAGTACTTC; CDR3 protein: CASSLGDSRETQYF
clone size: few; J gene: TRBJ1-2; V gene: TRBV18; D gene: NA; CDR3 DNA: TGTGCCAGCTCCCGGGGGGGAGATAACTATGGCTACACCTTC; CDR3 protein: CASSRGGDNYGYTF
clone size: many; J gene: TRBJ2-1; V gene: TRBV5-1; D gene: NA; CDR3 DNA: TGCGCCAGCAGGAGGGGTGAAGGAAGTGAGCAGTTCTTC; CDR3 protein: CASRRGEGSEQFF
clone size: NA; J gene: TRBJ2-7; V gene: TRBV6-1; D gene: NA; CDR3 DNA: TGTGCCAGCAGTGACTCGATGGCTTCTCGAGAGCAGTACTTC; CDR3 protein: CASSDSMASREQYF
clone size: few; J gene: TRBJ1-5; V gene: TRBV15; D gene: NA; CDR3 DNA: TGTGCCACCAGCAAAAACAATCAGCCCCAGCATTTT; CDR3 protein: CATSKNNQPQHF
clone size: many; J gene: TRBJ2-1; V gene: TRBV5-1; D gene: TRBD2; CDR3 DNA: TGCGCCAGCACCCCCCCCCAGACTAGCGGGGCTACAGGGGAGCAGTTCTTC; CDR3 protein: CASTPPQTSGATGEQFF
clone size: many; J gene: TRBJ2-7; V gene: TRBV9; D gene: NA; CDR3 DNA: TGTGCCAGCAGCGTAGGCTGGAGCTCCTACGAGCAGTACTTC; CDR3 protein: CASSVGWSSYEQYF
clone size: NA; J gene: TRBJ2-1; V gene: TRBV7-9; D gene: TRBD2; CDR3 DNA: TGTGCCAGCAGCTTGGCTAGCGGGGTGACAATCGGGCAGTTCTTC; CDR3 protein: CASSLASGVTIGQFF
clone size: NA; J gene: TRBJ1-6; V gene: TRBV28; D gene: TRBD1; CDR3 DNA: TGTGCCAGCACAGGACAGGGGACAACCTCCTATAATTCACCCCTCCACTTT; CDR3 protein: CASTGQGTTSYNSPLHF
clone size: few; J gene: TRBJ2-5; V gene: TRBV5-1; D gene: TRBD1; CDR3 DNA: TGCGCCAGCAGCTTTCCTCGACAGGGTTTGGGAGAGACCCAGTACTTC; CDR3 protein: CASSFPRQGLGETQYF
clone size: few; J gene: TRBJ2-3; V gene: TRBV7-9; D gene: NA; CDR3 DNA: TGTGCCAGCAGCCCCCGGGCCCAAGACACAGATACGCAGTATTTT; CDR3 protein: CASSPRAQDTDTQYF
clone size: NA; J gene: TRBJ1-2; V gene: TRBV20-1; D gene: TRBD1; CDR3 DNA: TGCAGTGCTAGAGATCCCAGGGGGAGCAACTATGGCTACACCTTC; CDR3 protein: CSARDPRGSNYGYTF
clone size: NA; J gene: TRBJ1-1; V gene: TRBV6-1; D gene: NA; CDR3 DNA: TGTGCCAGCAGTTCTCCGACAGACACTGAAGCTTTCTTT; CDR3 protein: CASSSPTDTEAFF
clone size: few; J gene: TRBJ2-3; V gene: TRBV18; D gene: TRBD1; CDR3 DNA: TGTGCCAGCTCACCAGGCCCAGGGGGAAGCACAGATACGCAGTATTTT; CDR3 protein: CASSPGPGGSTDTQYF